Listed here are 32 T cell receptor beta chains from one sample, sequenced in a study of technical replicates of blood from a handful of donors. Here immunoSEQ multiplex PCR was the method, and the copy in TCRdb shows in-frame clones only, minus some. The sample has about 73,000 clones; 90% are singletons. The sequenced sample consisted of PBMCs. The receptor set was obtained from a human donor in good health. Some clones in this sample may be carry-over from other donors' samples.

The chain employs TRBV5-1 and TRBJ1-3, with 7 bases aligning to TRBD1. The V and J ends lost 0 bases and 0 bases, in that order; junction bases with no gene match: 3. The CDR3 consists of 16 residues. Looked up from germline, CDR1 is SGHRS and CDR2 is YFSETQ. The CDR3 coding sequence is TGCGCCAGCAGCTTGGAGACAGGGAGCTCTGGAAACACCATATATTTT. Translating gives CASSLETGSSGNTIYF.

The CDR3 sequence is CASSLRDRVGEQYF. For the CDR3, the DNA is TGTGCCAGCAGCCTCCGGGACAGGGTTGGCGAGCAGTACTTC. This sequence joins TRBV11-2 and TRBJ2-7; 9 bases align to TRBD1. This CDR3 is built from 14 residues. Germline-derived CDR1 and CDR2 are SGHAT and FQNNGV. The V segment lost 5 bases and the J segment 6 bases; nucleotides outside the gene matches: 8.

The rearrangement joins TRBV29-1 to TRBJ1-1; D is uncertain. V gave up 3 bases and J gave up 11 bases, with 19 bases separating them. This CDR3 spans 13 amino acids. Germline values: CDR1 SQVTM, CDR2 ANQGSEA. CDR3 region: CSVERSRGVNAFF. DNA of the CDR3: TGCAGCGTTGAGAGGTCCCGCGGAGTAAACGCTTTCTTT.

This chain joins TRBV4-2 and TRBJ2-5; TRBD2 matches at 8 bases. Germline-derived CDR1 and CDR2 are LGHNA and YNFKEQ. Trimming took 2 bases from V and 5 from J; bases not matched to a gene: 16. This CDR3 region has 18 residues. The CDR3 loop reads CASSQTVRGAGDGETQYF. The CDR3, as DNA: TGTGCCAGCAGCCAAACCGTGCGGGGAGCGGGAGACGGCGAGACCCAGTACTTC.

This clone was detected only a few times. This chain connects TRBV19 to TRBJ1-6; 9 nucleotides match TRBD1. The germline V gene has CDR1 LNHDA and CDR2 SQIVND (reference sequence). The J segment lost 15 bases and the V segment lost 5 bases, leaving 8 bases of the junction unmatched. CDR3 length equals 13 residues. CDR3 bases: TGTGCCAGTAGTTCCACCGGGACAGGGATCCTCCACTTT. Protein sequence: CASSSTGTGILHF.

The chain is built from TRBV15 and TRBJ2-3, with D possibly being TRBD1 (6 bases). With 1 base removed from V and 10 bases from J, the gap between germline ends came to 9 bases. There are 12 residues in the CDR3. Germline-derived CDR1 and CDR2 are LNHNV and YYDKDF (reference sequence). CDR3 DNA: TGTGCCACCAGCAGAGCCGAGGGGGCGCAGTATTTT. Translation gives CATSRAEGAQYF.

The count of this clone is one. The V and J genes are TRBV4-2 and TRBJ2-7; 12 bases agree with TRBD2. From germline, CDR1 is LGHNA and CDR2 YNFKEQ. Unmatched junction bases numbered 3, after V lost 1 base and J lost 5 bases. The CDR3 runs to 15 residues. The DNA for the CDR3 is TGTGCCAGCAGCCAAGGGGGACTAGCGGGCCACGAGCAGTACTTC. It yields the protein CASSQGGLAGHEQYF.

This clone was seen more than once but under ten times. The chain uses TRBV7-6 and TRBJ2-2; 8 bases match TRBD2. Per germline, CDR1 SGHVS and CDR2 FNYEAQ. The V segment lost 3 bases and the J segment 3 bases; nucleotides outside the gene matches: 18. The length of the CDR3 is 20 residues. The DNA for the CDR3 is TGTGCCAGCAGCTTGCGTCGCTCGTCGGCTAGCGGGCCCCACACCGGGGAGCTGTTTTTT. Amino acid sequence: CASSLRRSSASGPHTGELFF.

The CDR3 bases are TGCAGCGTGGCCAACAATGAGCAGTTCTTC. Amino acids: CSVANNEQFF. The chain has TRBV29-1 and TRBJ2-1; D gene uncertain. CDR3 length: 10 amino acids. Germline CDR1 reads SQVTM; CDR2 reads ANQGSEA. With 6 bases removed from V and 5 bases from J, the gap between germline ends came to 5 bases.

CDR3 in amino acids: CASSLTARNSGNTIYF. The CDR3, as DNA: TGTGCCAGCAGCTTAACGGCTAGGAACTCTGGAAACACCATATATTTT. This chain connects TRBV7-2 to TRBJ1-3; D is unresolved. Germline lookup yields CDR1 SGHTA and CDR2 FQGNSA. The CDR3 is 16 amino acids. V was clipped by 2 bases and J by 0 bases, with 11 bases between them.

This chain links TRBV13 with TRBJ2-7; 9 bases are shared with TRBD2. The trim removed 3 bases at V and 2 bases at J, leaving 5 bases unmatched. Germline CDR1 is PRHDT and CDR2 is FYEKMQ (reference sequence). The CDR3 has 15 amino acids. For the CDR3, the DNA is TGTGCCAGCAGCTTTCGGCGGGAGGGCACCTACGAGCAGTACTTC. Translation: CASSFRREGTYEQYF.

The gene calls are TRBV7-6 and TRBJ2-1; D perhaps matches TRBD2 (5 bases). Germline CDR1 reads SGHVS; CDR2 reads FNYEAQ. The ends were cut back, 2 bases at V and 0 bases at J, with 8 bases in the middle. The CDR3 length is 15 residues. The CDR3 here is CASSLIGSSYNEQFF. The CDR3 DNA is TGTGCCAGCAGCTTAATAGGGAGCTCCTACAATGAGCAGTTCTTC.

The V gene is TRBV7-2, the J gene TRBJ1-5; 7 nucleotides line up with TRBD1. This CDR3 spans 14 amino acids. Germline values: CDR1 SGHTA, CDR2 FQGNSA. V shed 5 bases and J 5 bases; nucleotides not matched to a gene: 6. CDR3 sequence: CASSKTGNHQPQHF. The CDR3 DNA sequence: TGTGCCAGCAGCAAGACAGGGAATCATCAGCCCCAGCATTTT.

The V and J genes are TRBV9 and TRBJ2-2; TRBD2 matches 7 bases. Germline V gene lookup returns CDR1 SGDLS and CDR2 YYNGEE. The junction had 0 bases not matched to a gene; V was cut back by 0 bases and J by 1 base. This CDR3 has 15 amino acids. The CDR3 nucleotides are TGTGCCAGCAGCGTAGCTAGCGGGAACACCGGGGAGCTGTTTTTT. The encoded protein is CASSVASGNTGELFF.

The chain links TRBV7-6 to TRBJ2-5; D unclear. This CDR3 is built from 13 residues. Germline CDR1 SGHVS, CDR2 FNYEAQ. Trimming pared 2 bases from V and 2 bases from J, leaving 6 bases between. In DNA, the CDR3 is TGTGCCAGCAGCTTACAGCGACAAGAGACCCAGTACTTC. It yields the protein CASSLQRQETQYF.

The chain combines TRBV4-1 with TRBJ2-1; the D gene is possibly TRBD2 (6 bases). Germline V gene sequence: CDR1 MGHRA, CDR2 YSYEKL. CDR3 length: 16 amino acids. Trimming stripped 4 bases from V and 3 bases from J, with 16 bases between. The CDR3 sequence is CASSPFGGINYNEQFF. CDR3 sequence (DNA): TGCGCCAGCAGCCCCTTCGGAGGGATTAACTACAATGAGCAGTTCTTC.

The chain links TRBV9 to TRBJ2-1; weak D call: TRBD1 (6 bases). CDR3 length: 15 amino acids. Trimming cost V 4 bases and J 8 bases, with 19 bases left between them. The germline V gene has CDR1 SGDLS and CDR2 YYNGEE. This CDR3 reads CASSIRDTPLDEQFF. The CDR3 bases are TGTGCCAGCAGCATCCGGGACACCCCGTTGGATGAGCAGTTCTTC.

V gene TRBV19 combines with J gene TRBJ2-7, with TRBD1 identical over 9 bases. The J segment lost 4 bases and the V segment lost 4 bases, leaving 5 bases of the junction unmatched. CDR1 LNHDA and CDR2 SQIVND come from the germline V gene (reference sequence). The CDR3 runs to 14 residues. For the CDR3, the DNA is TGTGCCAGTAGTACACGGGACAGGGCGTACGAGCAGTACTTC. As protein: CASSTRDRAYEQYF. Combining the CDR3 with reference TRBV19 and TRBJ2-7 gives the whole variable domain DGGITQSPKYLFRKEGQNVTLSCEQNLNHDAMYWYRQDPGQGLRLIYYSQIVNDFQKGDIAEGYSVSREKKESFPLTVTSAQKNPTAFYLCASSTRDRAYEQYFGPGTRLTVT.

The chain links TRBV27 to TRBJ1-2; possibly TRBD1 for D (6 bases). Trimming stripped 5 bases from V and 4 bases from J, with 44 bases between. From germline, CDR1 is MNHEY and CDR2 SMNVEV (reference sequence). CDR3 length: 24 amino acids. The DNA of the CDR3 is TGTGCCAGCAGTAAAACTCTATGGACAGCACCTCTTCCTCCTCCGAGCCAAACCCTCTATGGCTACACCTTC. Amino acids: CASSKTLWTAPLPPPSQTLYGYTF.

The V call is TRBV15, the J call TRBJ1-1; D gene ambiguous. V was trimmed by 6 bases and J by 1 base, leaving 9 bases between them. CDR1 and CDR2 from the germline V gene are LNHNV and YYDKDF (reference sequence). The CDR3 is 13 amino acids. The CDR3 loop reads CATSATRNTEAFF. CDR3 sequence (DNA): TGTGCCACCAGTGCGACAAGGAACACTGAAGCTTTCTTT.

The chain combines TRBV5-6 with TRBJ1-5, with D possibly being TRBD1 (5 bases). Deletions cut 1 base from V and 7 bases from J, with 12 bases between. This CDR3 has 14 amino acids. Per germline, CDR1 SGHDT and CDR2 YYEEEE. CDR3 region: CASSLLLSGQPQHF. The CDR3 DNA reads as TGTGCCAGCAGCTTGCTTTTATCAGGGCAGCCCCAGCATTTT.

The chain carries TRBV5-1 and TRBJ2-7; 7 bases map to TRBD2. Losses at the gene ends were 0 bases for V and 3 bases for J; bases not matched to a gene: 6. This CDR3 is built from 15 residues. CDR1 and CDR2 from the germline V gene are SGHRS and YFSETQ. The CDR3 nucleotides are TGCGCCAGCAGCTTGGATGTTTGGGGGGGCTACGAGCAGTACTTC. It is translated as CASSLDVWGGYEQYF.

V gene TRBV6-5 combines with J gene TRBJ1-4; 7 bases are shared with TRBD1. Trimming took 0 bases from V and 5 from J; bases not matched to a gene: 6. Germline assignment: CDR1 MNHEY and CDR2 SVGAGI. This CDR3 comprises 16 residues. CDR3 nucleotides: TGTGCCAGCAGTTACTCCTCGACAGGGCGAAATGAAAAACTGTTTTTT. Its protein is CASSYSSTGRNEKLFF.

The rearrangement joins TRBV11-3 to TRBJ1-1; 9 bases align to TRBD1. This CDR3 is built from 13 residues. Germline values: CDR1 SGHNT, CDR2 YENEEA. The J segment lost 10 bases and the V segment lost 4 bases, leaving 7 bases of the junction unmatched. CDR3 residues: CASSSTGTGTAFF. CDR3 in DNA: TGTGCCAGCAGCTCAACCGGGACAGGGACAGCTTTCTTT.

This clone was detected only a few times. The rearrangement joins TRBV11-2 to TRBJ1-1, with TRBD1 matching 11 bases. Germline values: CDR1 SGHAT, CDR2 FQNNGV. The CDR3 contains 16 residues. V lost 3 bases, J lost 5 bases, and 8 bases stayed unmatched. The CDR3 reads CASSLGTGGRRTEAFF. Here the CDR3 DNA reads TGTGCCAGCAGCTTGGGGACAGGGGGAAGAAGAACTGAAGCTTTCTTT.

This chain connects TRBV2 to TRBJ1-2, with 7 nucleotides matching TRBD1. This CDR3 is 14 amino acids long. Germline trimming cut 4 bases from V and 0 bases from J; bases unmatched to any gene: 2. In germline, CDR1 is SNHLY, CDR2 FYNNEI. Here the CDR3 reads CASSAQGANYGYTF. For the CDR3, the DNA is TGTGCCAGCAGTGCCCAGGGGGCTAACTATGGCTACACCTTC.

This clone was counted ten times or more. The chain combines TRBV15 with TRBJ2-2, with TRBD1 matching 8 bases. The germline V gene encodes CDR1 LNHNV and CDR2 YYDKDF (reference sequence). This CDR3 region has 15 residues. With 5 bases clipped from V and 4 bases from J, the junction kept 6 bases outside the gene matches. This CDR3 is CATSGGQETTGELFF. CDR3 sequence (DNA): TGTGCCACCAGCGGGGGACAGGAGACCACCGGGGAGCTGTTTTTT.

The chain is built from TRBV9 and TRBJ2-2; tentatively, D is TRBD1 (6 bases). The CDR3 runs to 16 residues. CDR1 SGDLS and CDR2 YYNGEE come from the germline V gene. V lost 0 bases, J lost 5 bases, and 14 bases lay in between. CDR3 nucleotides: TGTGCCAGCAGCGTAGGGGGGCAGGGGATAACCGGGGAGCTGTTTTTT. This codes for CASSVGGQGITGELFF.

As regards this clone: The identical CDR3 is also encoded by other nucleotide sequences in the sample. The chain is built from TRBV7-9 and TRBJ1-6; TRBD1 matches at 10 bases. Germline assignment: CDR1 SEHNR and CDR2 FQNEAQ (reference sequence). J was trimmed by 1 base and V by 8 bases; bases with no gene match: 2. The CDR3 extends over 15 amino acids. The chain's CDR3 is CASGQGESYNSPLHF. The CDR3 bases are TGTGCCAGCGGACAGGGGGAATCCTATAATTCACCCCTCCACTTT.

The chain couples TRBV5-1 to TRBJ1-6, with D maybe TRBD1 (6 bases). The germline V and J ends were trimmed by 4 bases and 10 bases, with 21 bases remaining between them. Germline V lookup: CDR1 SGHRS, CDR2 YFSETQ. This CDR3 has 16 residues. CDR3 sequence reads: CASSPVPTGLGSPLHF. CDR3 bases: TGCGCCAGCAGCCCGGTCCCCACAGGGTTAGGATCACCCCTCCACTTT.

This clone was seen a single time. The CDR3, as DNA: TGTGCCAGCTCAATAGACAGGAATCAGCCCCAGCATTTT. It translates to CASSIDRNQPQHF. V usage is TRBV18 and J usage is TRBJ1-5; D might be TRBD1 (6 bases). V was trimmed by 5 bases and J by 4 bases, leaving 9 bases between them. The CDR3 spans 13 residues. Germline CDR1 is KGHSH and CDR2 is LQKENI. Variable domain in full (rest from reference TRBV18 and TRBJ1-5): NAGVMQNPRHLVRRRGQEARLRCSPMKGHSHVYWYRQLPEEGLKFMVYLQKENIIDESGMPKERFSAEFPKEGPSILRIQQVVRGDSAAYFCASSIDRNQPQHFGDGTRLSIL.

V is TRBV7-6 and J is TRBJ1-3; D ambiguous. Per the germline V gene, CDR1 is SGHVS and CDR2 is FNYEAQ. The length of the CDR3 is 17 residues. V lost 5 bases, J lost 0 bases, and 17 bases lay in between. The CDR3 here is CASSPFPEGLSGNTIYF. The CDR3 bases are TGTGCCAGCAGCCCGTTCCCGGAGGGCCTCTCTGGAAACACCATATATTTT.